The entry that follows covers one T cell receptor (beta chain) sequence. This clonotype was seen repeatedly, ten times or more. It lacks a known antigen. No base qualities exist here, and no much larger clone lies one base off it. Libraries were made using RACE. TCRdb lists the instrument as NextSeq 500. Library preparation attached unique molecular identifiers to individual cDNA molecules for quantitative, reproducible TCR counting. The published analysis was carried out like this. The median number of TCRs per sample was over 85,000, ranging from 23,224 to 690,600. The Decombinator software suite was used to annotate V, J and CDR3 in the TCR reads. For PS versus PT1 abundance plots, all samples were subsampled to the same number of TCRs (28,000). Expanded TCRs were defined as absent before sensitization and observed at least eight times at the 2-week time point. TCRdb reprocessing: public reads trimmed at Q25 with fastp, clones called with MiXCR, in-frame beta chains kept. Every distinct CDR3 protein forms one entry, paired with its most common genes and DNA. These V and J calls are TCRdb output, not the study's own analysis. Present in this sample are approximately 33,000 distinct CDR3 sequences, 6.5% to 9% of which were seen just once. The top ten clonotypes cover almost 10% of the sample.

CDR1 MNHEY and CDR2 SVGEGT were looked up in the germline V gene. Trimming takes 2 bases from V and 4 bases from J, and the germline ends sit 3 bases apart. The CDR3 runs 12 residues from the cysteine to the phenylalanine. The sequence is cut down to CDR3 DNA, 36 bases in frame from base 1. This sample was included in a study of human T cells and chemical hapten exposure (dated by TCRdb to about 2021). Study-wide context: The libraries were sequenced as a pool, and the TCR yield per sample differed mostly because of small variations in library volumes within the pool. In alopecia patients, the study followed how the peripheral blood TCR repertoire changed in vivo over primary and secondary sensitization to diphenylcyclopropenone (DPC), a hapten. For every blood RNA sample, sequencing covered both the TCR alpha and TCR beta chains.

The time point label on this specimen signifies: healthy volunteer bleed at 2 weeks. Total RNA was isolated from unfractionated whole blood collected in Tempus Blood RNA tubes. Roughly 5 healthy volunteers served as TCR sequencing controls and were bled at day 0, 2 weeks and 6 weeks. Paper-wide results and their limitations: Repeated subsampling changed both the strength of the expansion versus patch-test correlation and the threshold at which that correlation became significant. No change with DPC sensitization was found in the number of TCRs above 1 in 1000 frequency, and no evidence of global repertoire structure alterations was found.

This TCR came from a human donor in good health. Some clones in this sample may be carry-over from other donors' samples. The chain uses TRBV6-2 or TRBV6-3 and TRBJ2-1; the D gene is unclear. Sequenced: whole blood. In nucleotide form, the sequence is TGTGCCAGCAGTTACGGGTACAATGAGCAGTTCTTC. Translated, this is CASSYGYNEQFF.